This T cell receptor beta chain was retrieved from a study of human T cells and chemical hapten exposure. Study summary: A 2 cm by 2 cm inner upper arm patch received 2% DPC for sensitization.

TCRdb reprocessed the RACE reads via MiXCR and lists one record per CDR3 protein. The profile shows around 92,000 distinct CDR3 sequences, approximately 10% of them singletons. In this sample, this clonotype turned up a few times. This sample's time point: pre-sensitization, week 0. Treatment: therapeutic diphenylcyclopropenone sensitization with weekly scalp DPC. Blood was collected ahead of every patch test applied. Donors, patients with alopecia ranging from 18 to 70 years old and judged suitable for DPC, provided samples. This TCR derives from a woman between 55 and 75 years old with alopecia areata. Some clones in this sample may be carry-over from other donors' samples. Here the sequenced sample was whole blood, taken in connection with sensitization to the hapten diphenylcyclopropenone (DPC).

CDR3 sequence reads: CASSFRDKRHYGYTF. CDR3 nucleotide sequence: TGTGCCAGCAGTTTCCGGGACAAACGTCACTATGGCTACACCTTC. The V and J genes are TRBV6-2 or TRBV6-3 and TRBJ1-2, with D maybe TRBD1 (6 bases). Germline values: CDR1 MNHEY, CDR2 SVGEGT. The CDR3 runs 15 residues. V was shortened by 4 bases and J by 3 bases, with 15 bases between the two germline ends.